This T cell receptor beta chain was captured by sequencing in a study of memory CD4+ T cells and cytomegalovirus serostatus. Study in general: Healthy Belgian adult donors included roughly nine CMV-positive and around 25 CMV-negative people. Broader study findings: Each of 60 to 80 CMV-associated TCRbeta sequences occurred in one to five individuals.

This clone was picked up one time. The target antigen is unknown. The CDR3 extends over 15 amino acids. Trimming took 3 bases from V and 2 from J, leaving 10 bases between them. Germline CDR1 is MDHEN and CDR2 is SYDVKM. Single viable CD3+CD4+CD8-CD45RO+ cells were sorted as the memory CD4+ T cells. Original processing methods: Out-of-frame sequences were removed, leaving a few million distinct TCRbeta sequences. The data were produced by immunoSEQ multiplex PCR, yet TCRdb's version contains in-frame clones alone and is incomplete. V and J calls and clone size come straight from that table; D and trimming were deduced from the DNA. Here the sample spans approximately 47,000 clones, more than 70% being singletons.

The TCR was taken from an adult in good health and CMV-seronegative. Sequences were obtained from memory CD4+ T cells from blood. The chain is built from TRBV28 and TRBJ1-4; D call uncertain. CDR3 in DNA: TGTGCCAGCAGTTTTCTCGGGGTGACTAATGAAAAACTGTTTTTT. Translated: CASSFLGVTNEKLFF.